The 30 T cell receptor beta chains given below trace back to one sample, sequenced in a study of T cells in women clearing cervical HPV infection. Here immunoSEQ multiplex PCR was the method, and the copy in TCRdb shows in-frame clones only, minus some. Its table records approximately 38,000 clones. The source material was blood buffy coat. All receptors derive from a woman aged 18 to 75 with a cervical HPV16 infection that either progressed to CIN3+ or cleared (not recorded which).

Comments on this clone: The read ends 3 residues before the CDR3 terminus; that terminus is restored from the germline J gene. The rearrangement joins TRBV5-4 to TRBJ1-4, with D perhaps TRBD1 (5 bases). The CDR3 runs to 14 residues. V gave up 4 bases and J gave up 4 bases, with 11 bases separating them. CDR1 SGHNT and CDR2 YYREEE come from the germline V gene (reference sequence). The CDR3 loop is CASSTTDRNEKLFF. The sequenced CDR3 bases are TGTGCCAGCAGCACGACAGACCGTAATGAAAAA.

The CDR3 region is CAWSGAHEQFF. CDR3 DNA (partial): TGTGCCTGGAGTGGGGCCCATGAG. The chain recombines TRBV30 with TRBJ2-1; D is uncertain. The observed sequence ends 3 residues before the CDR3 terminus, with the missing tail filled in from the germline J gene. V lost 1 base, J lost 8 bases, and 6 bases lay in between. CDR3 length equals 11 residues. Per germline, CDR1 GTSNPN and CDR2 SVGIG (reference sequence).

Notes on this clone: Read data end 3 residues before the CDR3 end; the end is taken from the germline J gene. V is TRBV7-2 and J is TRBJ2-3; tentative D call: TRBD1 (5 bases). CDR3 size: 15 residues. The ends were cut back, 3 bases at V and 4 bases at J, with 14 bases in the middle. The germline V gene has CDR1 SGHTA and CDR2 FQGNSA. The CDR3 is CASSLNGQGADTQYF. Incomplete CDR3 DNA: TGTGCCAGCAGCTTGAACGGTCAAGGGGCAGATACG. Filled out from reference TRBV7-2 and TRBJ2-3, the complete variable domain reads GAGVSQSPSNKVTEKGKDVELRCDPISGHTALYWYRQSLGQGLEFLIYFQGNSAPDKSGLPSDRFSAERTGGSVSTLTIQRTQQEDSAVYLCASSLNGQGADTQYFGPGTRLTVL.

Comment on this clone: Read coverage stops 3 residues before the CDR3 terminus; the germline J gene supplies the remainder. The J gene is TRBJ1-4, the V gene TRBV12-3 or TRBV12-4, with D perhaps TRBD1 (6 bases). V was trimmed by 1 base and J by 8 bases, leaving 8 bases between them. CDR3 length: 13 residues. The DNA read from the CDR3 is TGTGCCAGCAGTTTAGACAGGGAGGAAAAA. It encodes CASSLDREEK. Given in full, the CDR3 is CASSLDREEKLFF.

Comment on this clone: The DNA ends 3 residues before the CDR3 does, and the rest of the CDR3 is filled in from the germline J gene. V usage is TRBV19 and J usage is TRBJ1-2, with D unclear. The germline V gene has CDR1 LNHDA and CDR2 SQIVND (reference sequence). V lost 2 bases and J lost 6, with 10 bases in between. The CDR3 contains 13 residues. The DNA read from the CDR3 is TGTGCCAGTAGTATACTAACCTCCAATGGC. It codes for CASSILTSNG. The complete CDR3 sequence is CASSILTSNGYTF.

As regards this clone: Coverage ceases 3 residues before the CDR3 finishes, and the germline J gene fills in the end. The chain combines TRBV5-1 with TRBJ2-1; TRBD2 aligns across 16 bases. The junction had 5 bases not matched to a gene; V was cut back by 5 bases and J by 9 bases. The CDR3 consists of 15 residues. The germline V gene encodes CDR1 SGHRS and CDR2 YFSETQ. The covered CDR3 bases are TGCGCCAGCAGAGGGACTAGCGGGGGGGCCAGTGAG. This translates into CASRGTSGGASE. The complete CDR3 sequence is CASRGTSGGASEQFF.

Concerning this clone itself: The read ends 3 residues shy of where the CDR3 ends; the end is completed using the germline J gene. The V call is TRBV7-2, the J call TRBJ2-3; 8 bases match TRBD2. This CDR3 contains 17 residues. Germline V gives CDR1 SGHTA, CDR2 FQGNSA. Trimming at V came to 0 bases and at J to 2 bases, leaving 7 bases not matched to a gene. CDR3 DNA, as far as it was read: TGTGCCAGCAGCTTAGCTGTGCTAGCGGGTTACACAGATACG. It codes for CASSLAVLAGYTDT. In full, the CDR3 is CASSLAVLAGYTDTQYF.

As to this clone: Sequencing ends 3 residues short of the CDR3 end; the germline J gene provides the rest. This rearrangement joins TRBV13 to TRBJ1-5, with D perhaps TRBD1 (6 bases). The ends were cut back, 0 bases at V and 5 bases at J, with 8 bases in the middle. Looked up from germline, CDR1 is PRHDT and CDR2 is FYEKMQ (reference sequence). The CDR3 runs to 14 residues. This CDR3 is CASSLGRGDQPQHF. The CDR3 DNA, read in part, is TGTGCCAGCAGCTTAGGCAGGGGAGATCAGCCC.

A remark on this clone: From the germline J gene comes the end of the CDR3, since the read stops 3 residues before it. The rearrangement links TRBV7-6 to TRBJ2-1, with 7 bases matching TRBD1. Unmatched junction bases numbered 11, after V lost 5 bases and J lost 4 bases. The CDR3 extends over 16 amino acids. Germline CDR1 reads SGHVS; CDR2 reads FNYEAQ. The CDR3 protein is CASSNLGTDSYNEQFF. The CDR3 DNA, read in part, is TGTGCCAGCAGCAATTTGGGGACAGATTCTTACAATGAG. The full variable domain, with the rest looked up from reference TRBV7-6 and TRBJ2-1, is GAGVSQSPRYKVTKRGQDVALRCDPISGHVSLYWYRQALGQGPEFLTYFNYEAQQDKSGLPNDRFSAERPEGSISTLTIQRTEQRDSAMYRCASSNLGTDSYNEQFFGPGTRLTVL.

For this clone: The read stops 3 residues short of the end of the CDR3; the missing end is completed from the germline J gene. The V call is TRBV6-2 or TRBV6-3, the J call TRBJ1-1; D unclear. CDR1 is MNHEY, CDR2 SVGEGT, per germline. Trimming shortened V by 5 bases and J by 1 base, and 8 bases separated the two germline ends. CDR3 length: 13 amino acids. Here the CDR3 reads CASSIQPNTEAFF. CDR3 DNA, as far as it was read: TGTGCCAGCAGTATACAACCGAACACTGAA.

A note on this clone: The read ends 3 residues shy of where the CDR3 ends; the end is completed using the germline J gene. The V gene is TRBV10-3, the J gene TRBJ2-5; D is unclear. The ends were cut back, 6 bases at V and 4 bases at J, with 9 bases in the middle. The CDR3 contains 12 residues. Germline assignment: CDR1 ENHRY and CDR2 SYGVKD. The CDR3 sequence: CAISDTPETQYF. The sequenced part of the CDR3 DNA is TGTGCCATCAGCGACACACCAGAGACC.

Of note for this clone: The read terminates 3 residues before the CDR3 end, so the remaining end is supplied by the germline J gene. The chain uses TRBV20-1 and TRBJ2-3, with D perhaps given as TRBD1 or TRBD2 (6 bases each). Germline V gene lookup returns CDR1 DFQATT and CDR2 SNEGSKA (reference sequence). The length of the CDR3 is 14 residues. The CDR3 loop reads CSARSRGGNQPQYF. The covered CDR3 bases are TGCAGTGCTAGAAGCAGGGGAGGCAATCAGCCG.

As regards this clone: Read data end 3 residues before the CDR3 end; the end is taken from the germline J gene. This chain connects TRBV7-9 to TRBJ1-2; D gene unclear. Looked up from germline, CDR1 is SEHNR and CDR2 is FQNEAQ (reference sequence). This CDR3 is built from 13 residues. V lost 1 base and J lost 4, with 7 bases in between. The CDR3: CASSLGELYGYTF. CDR3 DNA, as far as it was read: TGTGCCAGCAGCTTAGGAGAACTCTATGGC.

The CDR3 bases that were read are TGTGCCAGCAGCTTAGGGGACAACTTCTACGAG. Translation: CASSLGDNFYE. In full, the CDR3 is CASSLGDNFYEAFF. The V call is TRBV7-9, the J call TRBJ1-1; D is perhaps TRBD1 (6 bases). The CDR3 extends 3 residues past the end of the read, so its final part is completed from the germline J gene. The CDR3 consists of 14 residues. The germline CDR1 and CDR2 sequences are SEHNR and FQNEAQ (reference sequence).

The part of the CDR3 DNA that was read is TGTGCCAGCAGCCAAGTTCAGCGGGGGAGGGGGACG. The encoded protein is CASSQVQRGRGT. The complete CDR3 reads CASSQVQRGRGTQYF. This rearrangement joins TRBV14 to TRBJ2-3; TRBD2 agrees at 8 bases. The read terminates 3 residues before the CDR3 end, so the remaining end is supplied by the germline J gene. The CDR3 is made up of 15 amino acids. Germline CDR1 and CDR2: SGHDN and FVKESK.

A word on this clone: Read data end 3 residues before the CDR3 end; the end is taken from the germline J gene. The chain recombines TRBV6-2 or TRBV6-3 with TRBJ1-2; weak D call: TRBD1 (6 bases). The CDR3 sequence is 16 residues long. CDR1 is MNHEY and CDR2 is SVGEGT in the germline V gene. The CDR3 DNA, read in part, is TGTGCCAGCAGTTACTTCTCTGGCGGGGGCTCCTACGAC. As protein: CASSYFSGGGSYD. The entire CDR3 sequence reads CASSYFSGGGSYDYTF.

A note on this clone: Coverage ceases 3 residues before the CDR3 finishes, and the germline J gene fills in the end. V gene TRBV6-1 combines with J gene TRBJ1-5; D is undetermined. The V end lost 4 bases, the J end lost 3 bases, and 7 bases lay between the germline ends. The CDR3 length is 13 residues. Germline V CDR1 and CDR2: MNHNS, SASEGT. The covered CDR3 bases are TGTGCCAGCAGTGTCCAGTTCAATCAGCCC. Translated, it gives CASSVQFNQP. The full CDR3 protein is CASSVQFNQPQHF.

Concerning this clone itself: The read gets to within 3 residues of the CDR3 end, and the germline J gene fills in the rest. The chain carries TRBV29-1 and TRBJ2-5, with unresolved D. The V end was cut by 7 bases, the J end by 0 bases, with 12 bases between. The V gene's germline CDR1 is SQVTM and CDR2 ANQGSEA. CDR3 length equals 13 residues. The chain's CDR3 is CSASPEYQETQYF. The covered CDR3 bases are TGCAGCGCCAGTCCCGAGTACCAAGAGACC.

Regarding this clone: The read terminates 3 residues before the CDR3 end, so the remaining end is supplied by the germline J gene. The chain couples TRBV18 to TRBJ2-2; 7 bases line up with TRBD1. CDR1 and CDR2 from the germline V gene are KGHSH and LQKENI. The CDR3 runs to 14 residues. The sequenced part of the CDR3 DNA is TGTGCCAGCTCCCGGGACAGAGTTAATGAAAAG. As protein: CASSRDRVNEK. In full, the CDR3 reads CASSRDRVNEKLFF.

In regard to this clone: The read terminates 3 residues ahead of where the CDR3 ends, so the germline J gene completes it. The chain joins TRBV19 to TRBJ1-1; TRBD1 is a possible D gene (5 bases). Trimming cost V 4 bases and J 3 bases, with 6 bases left between them. Germline-derived CDR1 and CDR2 are LNHDA and SQIVND (reference sequence). The CDR3 spans 12 residues. CDR3 sequence reads: CASSRTYTEAFF. Partial CDR3 DNA: TGTGCCAGTAGTAGGACATACACTGAA.

On this clone: The read finishes 3 residues shy of the CDR3 end, and the germline J gene is used to complete it. The chain combines TRBV5-4 with TRBJ2-1; 8 bases are shared with TRBD1. The CDR3 consists of 16 residues. Looked up from germline, CDR1 is SGHNT and CDR2 is YYREEE (reference sequence). V was pared by 3 bases and J by 2 bases, with 7 bases of the junction left unmatched. The CDR3 DNA, read in part, is TGTGCCAGCAGCTCCGGGGGACAGGTGACCTACAATGAG. It specifies CASSSGGQVTYNE. The CDR3 as a whole reads CASSSGGQVTYNEQFF.

A note on this clone: The read ends 3 residues before the CDR3 terminus; that terminus is restored from the germline J gene. The sample has other DNA sequences that encode this CDR3 too. This chain links TRBV7-2 with TRBJ1-1; no clear D. The CDR3 sequence is 14 residues long. Trimming took 1 base from V and 1 from J, leaving 7 bases between them. CDR1 and CDR2 (germline): SGHTA, FQGNSA. The CDR3 sequence is CASSLERWNTEAFF. CDR3 DNA, as far as it was read: TGTGCCAGCAGCTTAGAGAGGTGGAACACTGAA.

To note about this clone: Read sequence stops 3 residues before the CDR3 end, and the germline J gene provides the missing end. The chain has TRBV20-1 and TRBJ2-3, with 9 bases aligning to TRBD2. CDR1 DFQATT and CDR2 SNEGSKA come from the germline V gene (reference sequence). Trimming removed 6 bases from V and 5 bases from J; junction bases left unmatched: 12. This CDR3 has 15 residues. CDR3 in amino acids: CSAPRTSAVRDTQYF. The DNA read from the CDR3 is TGCAGTGCCCCCAGGACTAGCGCTGTTAGAGATACG.

About this clone: Read sequence stops 3 residues before the CDR3 end, and the germline J gene provides the missing end. V gene TRBV9 combines with J gene TRBJ2-7; TRBD2 is a possible D gene (6 bases). Germline V gene data show CDR1 as SGDLS and CDR2 as YYNGEE. The V and J ends lost 2 bases and 2 bases respectively, with 14 bases between them. The CDR3 sequence is 15 residues long. CDR3 sequence: CASSVRFGGAYEQYF. The CDR3 bases that were read are TGTGCCAGCAGCGTGCGATTCGGCGGGGCCTACGAG.

As to this clone: The read gets to within 3 residues of the CDR3 end, and the germline J gene fills in the rest. This chain joins TRBV5-4 and TRBJ2-2, with D perhaps TRBD1 (5 bases). Trimming stripped 4 bases from V and 6 bases from J, with 13 bases between. This CDR3 is 14 amino acids long. Germline V gene sequence: CDR1 SGHNT, CDR2 YYREEE (reference sequence). The chain's CDR3 is CASSQGTGPGELFF. The covered CDR3 bases are TGTGCCAGCAGCCAGGGCACTGGGCCCGGGGAG.

The covered CDR3 bases are TGCGCCAGCAGCTTGGACGGTCCTGAACAGCCC. It encodes CASSLDGPEQP. The full CDR3 reads CASSLDGPEQPQHF. V gene TRBV5-1 combines with J gene TRBJ1-5; D remains ambiguous. The CDR3 end is not reached by the read, which stops 3 residues before it; the germline J gene fills it in. The CDR3 loop spans 14 amino acids. V gave up 0 bases and J gave up 7 bases, with 11 bases separating them. From germline, CDR1 is SGHRS and CDR2 YFSETQ.

On this clone itself: Read data end 3 residues before the CDR3 end; the end is taken from the germline J gene. The chain carries TRBV7-9 and TRBJ1-1; D unclear. The CDR3 is 14 amino acids. The germline V gene encodes CDR1 SEHNR and CDR2 FQNEAQ (reference sequence). Trimming stripped 4 bases from V and 0 bases from J, with 9 bases between. The DNA read from the CDR3 is TGTGCCAGCAGCTCCTCTCAGGTGAACACTGAA. Its protein product is CASSSSQVNTE. The entire CDR3 protein is CASSSSQVNTEAFF. Full variable domain (remainder filled in from reference TRBV7-9 and TRBJ1-1): DTGVSQNPRHKITKRGQNVTFRCDPISEHNRLYWYRQTLGQGPEFLTYFQNEAQLEKSRLLSDRFSAERPKGSFSTLEIQRTEQGDSAMYLCASSSSQVNTEAFFGQGTRLTVV.

As to this clone: The read halts 3 residues ahead of the CDR3 end, with the missing end drawn from the germline J gene. The rearrangement links TRBV19 to TRBJ1-1, with TRBD1 identical over 8 bases. Germline V CDR1 and CDR2: LNHDA, SQIVND (reference sequence). V lost 7 bases to trimming and J lost 4 bases; unmatched junction nucleotides: 11. The CDR3 has 15 amino acids. The part of the CDR3 DNA that was read is TGTGCCAGTATGCCCCCAGGGGGCCGAGGCACTGAA. This translates into CASMPPGGRGTE. The full CDR3 reads CASMPPGGRGTEAFF. The variable domain in full, completed from reference TRBV19 and TRBJ1-1, reads DGGITQSPKYLFRKEGQNVTLSCEQNLNHDAMYWYRQDPGQGLRLIYYSQIVNDFQKGDIAEGYSVSREKKESFPLTVTSAQKNPTAFYLCASMPPGGRGTEAFFGQGTRLTVV.

In regard to this clone: The read falls 3 residues short of the CDR3 end, and the missing part is taken from the germline J gene. This rearrangement joins TRBV28 to TRBJ2-7; no clear D gene. CDR3 size: 11 residues. Germline CDR1 is MDHEN and CDR2 is SYDVKM. Trimming took 6 bases from V and 3 from J, leaving 6 bases between them. The sequenced part of the CDR3 DNA is TGTGCCAGCAGCTCTTACTACGAG. Its translation is CASSSYYE. The complete CDR3 sequence is CASSSYYEQYF. Combining the CDR3 with reference TRBV28 and TRBJ2-7 gives the whole variable domain DVKVTQSSRYLVKRTGEKVFLECVQDMDHENMFWYRQDPGLGLRLIYFSYDVKMKEKGDIPEGYSVSREKKERFSLILESASTNQTSMYLCASSSYYEQYFGPGTRLTVT.

Of note for this clone: The CDR3 end is not reached by the read, which stops 3 residues before it; the germline J gene fills it in. The genes are TRBV7-3 and TRBJ1-2, with 8 bases fitting TRBD1. CDR1 and CDR2 from the germline V gene are SGHTA and FQGTGA. There are 13 residues in the CDR3. CDR3 bases read: TGTGCCAGCAGCGTGGACAGGGACAATGAC. Its protein product is CASSVDRDND. The whole CDR3 region reads CASSVDRDNDYTF.